Below are 8 T cell receptor beta chains sequenced from a single sample in a study of blood T cell repertoires in COVID-19. Clones were read by immunoSEQ multiplex PCR, and TCRdb kept only the in-frame ones, dropping some. The sample lists about 280,000 clones, almost 90% occurring once. The source material was peripheral blood. All receptors come from a woman in her 30s with COVID-19, enrolled during active disease.

On this clone itself: Additional DNA sequences in this sample encode the identical CDR3. The chain recombines TRBV5-1 with TRBJ2-1, with 12 bases fitting TRBD2. With 4 bases clipped from V and 6 bases from J, the junction kept 2 bases outside the gene matches. Germline CDR1 reads SGHRS; CDR2 reads YFSETQ. The CDR3 sequence is 14 residues long. The chain's CDR3 is CASSTGLAGNEQFF. CDR3 coding DNA: TGCGCCAGCAGCACGGGACTAGCGGGCAATGAGCAGTTCTTC.

The chain employs TRBV2 and TRBJ2-7, with 9 bases that match TRBD1. Germline CDR1 SNHLY, CDR2 FYNNEI. V lost 1 base to trimming and J lost 3 bases; unmatched junction nucleotides: 4. The CDR3 sequence is 15 residues long. CDR3 sequence (DNA): TGTGCCAGCAGTGAAGAGGGACAGGGTATCTACGAGCAGTACTTC. This sequence encodes CASSEEGQGIYEQYF.

The chain combines TRBV18 with TRBJ2-7; unclear D gene. The V and J ends lost 0 bases and 6 bases respectively, with 9 bases between them. CDR3 size: 13 residues. Germline CDR1 is KGHSH and CDR2 is LQKENI. CDR3 in amino acids: CASSPPLQAEQYF. The CDR3 DNA is TGTGCCAGCTCACCACCTCTCCAGGCCGAGCAGTACTTC.

The chain is built from TRBV6-6 and TRBJ2-1, with 9 bases that match TRBD2. From germline, CDR1 is MNHNY and CDR2 SVGAGI (reference sequence). The CDR3 has 13 residues. V was clipped by 5 bases and J by 4 bases; unmatched bases: 0. The CDR3 loop is CASSLAGYNEQFF. In DNA, the CDR3 is TGTGCCAGCAGTCTAGCGGGGTACAATGAGCAGTTCTTC.

The chain has TRBV19 and TRBJ2-7; 9 bases map to TRBD1. Germline V gives CDR1 LNHDA, CDR2 SQIVND (reference sequence). Trimming cost V 5 bases and J 2 bases; bases outside gene matches: 4. The length of the CDR3 is 14 residues. The DNA of the CDR3 is TGTGCCAGTAGTCGACAGGGGGGTGCCTACGAGCAGTACTTC. This translates into CASSRQGGAYEQYF.

The table lists this clone with a few counts. V and J are TRBV5-4 and TRBJ2-7; perhaps TRBD1 as D (5 bases). The germline V gene has CDR1 SGHNT and CDR2 YYREEE (reference sequence). V shed 4 bases and J shed 5 bases, with 16 bases lying between them. There are 14 residues in the CDR3. CDR3 in DNA: TGTGCCAGCAGCGCCTGGGGCGGTGGCAACGAGCAGTACTTC. Protein product: CASSAWGGGNEQYF. Supplemented by reference TRBV5-4 and TRBJ2-7, the full variable domain reads ETGVTQSPTHLIKTRGQQVTLRCSSQSGHNTVSWYQQALGQGPQFIFQYYREEENGRGNFPPRFSGLQFPNYSSELNVNALELDDSALYLCASSAWGGGNEQYFGPGTRLTVT.

This chain joins TRBV10-3 and TRBJ2-7; D is unresolved. The CDR3 is made up of 14 amino acids. Germline V lookup: CDR1 ENHRY, CDR2 SYGVKD. Trimming left V 4 bases short and J 3 bases short, with 13 bases between. CDR3 sequence reads: CAISGHRGNYEQYF. CDR3 nucleotide sequence: TGTGCCATCAGTGGTCATCGCGGTAACTACGAGCAGTACTTC.

This clone was picked up one time. The chain joins TRBV6-5 to TRBJ2-2; 8 nucleotides align to TRBD2. This CDR3 region has 15 residues. Germline V gene data show CDR1 as MNHEY and CDR2 as SVGAGI. The J segment lost 5 bases and the V segment lost 6 bases, leaving 8 bases of the junction unmatched. The CDR3 nucleotides are TGTGCCAGCAGGGGCGGGACTAGATTTACCGGGGAGCTGTTTTTT. It codes for CASRGGTRFTGELFF.